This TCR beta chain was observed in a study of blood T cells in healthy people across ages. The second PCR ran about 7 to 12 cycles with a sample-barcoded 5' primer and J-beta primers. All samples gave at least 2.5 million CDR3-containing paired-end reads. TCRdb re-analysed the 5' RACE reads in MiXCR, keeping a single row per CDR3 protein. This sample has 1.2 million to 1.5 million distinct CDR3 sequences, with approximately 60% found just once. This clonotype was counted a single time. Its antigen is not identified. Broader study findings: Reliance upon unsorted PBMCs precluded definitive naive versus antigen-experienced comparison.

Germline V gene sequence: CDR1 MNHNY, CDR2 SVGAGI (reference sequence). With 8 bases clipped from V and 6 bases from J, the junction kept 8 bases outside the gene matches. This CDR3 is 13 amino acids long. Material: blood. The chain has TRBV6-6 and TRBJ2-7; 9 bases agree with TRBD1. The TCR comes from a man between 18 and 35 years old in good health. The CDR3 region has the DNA TGTGCCAGCTGTGGACAGGGGATTCCCGAGCAGTACTTC. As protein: CASCGQGIPEQYF.